The text below deals with one T cell receptor (beta chain). The V end lost 2 bases, the J end lost 0 bases, and 7 bases lay between the germline ends. There are 14 residues in the CDR3. CDR1 is KGHSH and CDR2 is LQKENI in the germline V gene. The assay was immunoSEQ multiplex PCR, and TCRdb's table has in-frame clones only and misses some. This sample has a few hundred thousand clones, with around nine tenths found just once. This sample was taken from a study of blood T cell repertoires in COVID-19. Across the whole study: Material from acute and convalescent COVID-19 was sourced from the United States, Italy and Spain.

The study assigned cohorts using participant-reported clinical history. Resolution of symptoms, clearance, or two negative PCRs was present in recovered Cohort 3 donors. V and J are TRBV18 and TRBJ1-2, with D uncertain. The source material was PBMCs or T cells enriched from blood (not recorded which). The origin of this receptor is a woman aged 25 to 39 who had recovered from COVID-19. The CDR3 DNA reads as TGTGCCAGCTCACCAGAGGCTACTAACTATGGCTACACCTTC. Its translation is CASSPEATNYGYTF.